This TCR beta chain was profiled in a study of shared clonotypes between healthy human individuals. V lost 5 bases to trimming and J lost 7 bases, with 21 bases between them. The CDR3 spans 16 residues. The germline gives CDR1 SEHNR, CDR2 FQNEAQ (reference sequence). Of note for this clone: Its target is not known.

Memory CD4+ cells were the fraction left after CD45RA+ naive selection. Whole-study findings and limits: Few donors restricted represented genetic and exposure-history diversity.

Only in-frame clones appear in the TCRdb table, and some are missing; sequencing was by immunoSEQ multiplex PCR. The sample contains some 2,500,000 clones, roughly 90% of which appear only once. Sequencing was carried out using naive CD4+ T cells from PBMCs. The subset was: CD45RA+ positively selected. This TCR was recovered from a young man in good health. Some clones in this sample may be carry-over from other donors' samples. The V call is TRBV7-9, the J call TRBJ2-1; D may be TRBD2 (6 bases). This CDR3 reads CASSQAWQGAGNEQFF. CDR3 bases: TGTGCCAGCAGCCAAGCGTGGCAGGGAGCGGGTAATGAGCAGTTCTTC.